This T cell receptor (beta chain) stems from a study of blood T cells in healthy people across ages (dated by TCRdb to the mid-2010s). As for the study more broadly: In model experiments, roughly one uniquely barcoded TCR beta cDNA molecule per two T cells was captured by template switching. Using deep sequencing normalized with unique cDNA molecular identifiers, the study measured how TCR beta repertoire diversity changes with age. Four age groups were formed from the donors: young (average 16 years), middle-aged (approximately 42), aged (roughly 56) and long-lived (more than 75). To avoid experimental bias, donors of different ages were randomly spread across the sequencing lanes. The study analyzed two additional independent replicas of 1 million unique cDNA reads from the same blood draw for two donors, one aged 18 to 30 and one aged 80 or older.

Receptors were amplified or captured by 5' RACE. The sample was run on an Illumina HiSeq 2500. The second PCR ran for roughly 7 to 12 cycles and used a J-beta primer mix along with a sample-barcoded 5' primer. A template-switch 5' adaptor carrying 12 random nucleotides introduced a unique molecular identifier onto each TCR beta cDNA molecule. Each sample yielded at least 3 million CDR3-containing paired-end reads. First-strand cDNA synthesis was performed from all RNA using the Mint cDNA synthesis kit, with priming by a TRBC-specific oligonucleotide. Following uracil-DNA glycosylase treatment, a first 18-cycle PCR with universal primers M1SS and BC2_uni_R was performed on all cDNA. Concerning the study's data processing: Each sample was normalized by randomly selecting 1 million high-quality reads, each carrying a distinct molecular identifier. Instead of being binned into consensus sequences, reads that shared molecular identifiers were thrown out. MiTCR, with a Q25 quality threshold and the strictest error-elimination algorithm, was used for CDR3 identification, clonotype clustering and error correction. A nonparametric unseen species model with Euler transformation was used to estimate a lower bound on total TCR beta diversity. The public sequencing data were trimmed at Q25 with fastp and processed into clonotypes with MiXCR by TCRdb, which kept only in-frame beta chains. Rows with a matching CDR3 protein are joined into one entry that keeps the most common DNA and genes. TCRdb's processing, not the authors', yielded these V and J calls. This sample comprises roughly 680,000 distinct CDR3 sequences, approximately 52% of them detected only once. Approximately 13% of the sample is in the top ten clones.

Per the germline V gene, MNHEY is the CDR1 and SVGAGI is the CDR2. Ends trimmed: V by 0 bases, J by 2 bases; bases unmatched to a gene: 2. CDR3 length: 15 amino acids, cysteine to phenylalanine. The sequence is cut down to CDR3 DNA, 45 bases in frame from base 1. As regards this clonotype: Its antigen remains unidentified. Nothing much larger sits one base from this clone, and base qualities are not available.

Overall study results and their limits: Total diversity estimates from one million sequenced T cells were considered lower bounds and underestimates. Observed TCR beta diversity correlated strongly with the percentage of naive T cells measured by flow cytometry. The long-lived group showed more naive CD4+ T cells, fewer expanded clones and increased TCR diversity than the aged group, suggesting age selection. As age increased, observed TCR beta diversity per million T cells dropped in a roughly linear way, and a significant reduction was already evident by age around 41. Because the CMV infection status of the donors was unknown, age-related changes in expanded clonotypes may potentially have been confounded. Bulk unsorted PBMC profiling prevented conclusive comparison of naive and antigen-experienced compartments.

Donors were a few dozen systemically healthy Caucasian individuals from Russia aged roughly 6 to 90 years. Roughly 9.5 milliliters of peripheral blood were drawn from each donor into EDTA-treated Vacutainer tubes. PBMCs were isolated by Ficoll-Paque density-gradient centrifugation, with at least 7 million obtained per sample. Total RNA was extracted from PBMCs with Trizol reagent, with at least 5.5 micrograms obtained per sample. Naive CD45RAhigh/CD27high T cell percentages were measured by flow cytometry on a PBMC aliquot from every donor. The sequencing sample was made of blood. The sequence is built from TRBV6-5 and TRBJ2-7; 9 of the junction bases match TRBD2. This TCR derives from a woman over 75 in good health. The nucleotides are TGTGCCAGCAGTTACTCGGCGGGGGGGCCCTACGAGCAGTACTTC. The translation is CASSYSAGGPYEQYF.